This is a list of T cell receptor beta chains from one sample in a study of blood T cell repertoires in COVID-19. Clones were read by immunoSEQ multiplex PCR, and TCRdb kept only the in-frame ones, dropping some. The sample contains roughly 190,000 clones, 84% of which appear only once. The sequencing sample was made of peripheral blood. The origin of the receptors is a human donor in a cohort sampled during active COVID-19. Each CDR3 is given with its conserved first and last residue. Fields, in order: V gene, J gene, D gene, clone size, CDR3 DNA, CDR3 protein. A D gene is named only where the DNA matches it firmly. Some rows mark clone size as missing; the rest say once, few, many or name a class of expanded clone.

v_gene: TRBV18
j_gene: TRBJ2-2
d_gene: .
abundance: .
CDR3nt: TGTGCCAGCTCACTCTTGGGGAGAGAGAACACCGGGGAGCTGTTTTTT
CDR3aa: CASSLLGRENTGELFF

v_gene: TRBV3-1/TRBV3-2
j_gene: TRBJ1-5
d_gene: .
abundance: .
CDR3nt: TGTGCCAGCAGCCAAGTCTTCGGAGGCGATCAGCCCCAGCATTTT
CDR3aa: CASSQVFGGDQPQHF

v_gene: TRBV5-1
j_gene: TRBJ2-2
d_gene: TRBD1
abundance: .
CDR3nt: TGCGCCAGCAGCTCTTACAGGGGTTCCGGGGAGCTGTTTTTT
CDR3aa: CASSSYRGSGELFF

v_gene: TRBV13
j_gene: TRBJ2-2
d_gene: TRBD1
abundance: .
CDR3nt: TGTGCCAGCAGCGACAGACAGGGGGCGACCGGGGAGCTGTTTTTT
CDR3aa: CASSDRQGATGELFF

v_gene: TRBV11-1
j_gene: TRBJ2-2
d_gene: TRBD2
abundance: .
CDR3nt: TGTGCCAGCAGCTTTACAGCGGGAGTTGGGGAGCTGTTTTTT
CDR3aa: CASSFTAGVGELFF

v_gene: TRBV15
j_gene: TRBJ2-1
d_gene: .
abundance: .
CDR3nt: TGTGCCACCGGCTTAGGGGGGGCGCCCAATGAGCAGTTCTTC
CDR3aa: CATGLGGAPNEQFF

v_gene: TRBV10-3
j_gene: TRBJ1-3
d_gene: .
abundance: .
CDR3nt: TGTGCCATCAGTGATCGAGGGGGCTCTGGAAACACCATATATTTT
CDR3aa: CAISDRGGSGNTIYF

v_gene: TRBV24-1
j_gene: TRBJ2-7
d_gene: .
abundance: .
CDR3nt: TGTGCCACCAGTGATTTCTCCGAGCAGTACTTC
CDR3aa: CATSDFSEQYF

v_gene: TRBV5-1
j_gene: TRBJ2-2
d_gene: TRBD1
abundance: once
CDR3nt: TGCGCCAGCAGCCAGGGACAGGCCTTCACCGGGGAGCTGTTTTTT
CDR3aa: CASSQGQAFTGELFF

v_gene: TRBV7-9
j_gene: TRBJ1-2
d_gene: .
abundance: .
CDR3nt: TGTGCCAGCAGCTTAGGTTCTGACTATGGCTACACCTTC
CDR3aa: CASSLGSDYGYTF